This T cell receptor (beta chain) appears in the sequencing data of a study of blood T cell repertoires in COVID-19. The overall study: Material from acute and convalescent COVID-19 was sourced from the United States, Italy and Spain. The cDNA or gDNA used as material had been derived from T cells, B-cell-depleted T cells, or PBMCs.

CDR1 and CDR2 (germline): SEHNR, FQNEAQ (reference sequence). The germline V and J ends were trimmed by 4 bases and 6 bases, with 13 bases remaining between them. The CDR3 is 14 amino acids. Authors' data handling: Reference gene primers were amplified, and this amplification served to estimate nucleated cell counts. This table comes from immunoSEQ multiplex PCR, and its TCRdb copy is limited to in-frame clones, with some not included. V and J calls and clone size are as listed in that table; D and trimming were resolved from the DNA. Of roughly 100,000 clones in the sample, roughly nine tenths are singletons; the top ten hold under 6.5%.

The specimen sequenced was peripheral blood. V is TRBV7-9 and J is TRBJ1-5; weak D call: TRBD1 (5 bases). The sequence was collected from a human donor in a cohort sampled during active COVID-19. Here the CDR3 reads CASSSLTESQPQHF. CDR3 DNA sequence: TGTGCCAGCAGCTCTTTGACAGAATCTCAGCCCCAGCATTTT.